This T cell receptor beta chain was profiled in a study of read filtering for tumor transcriptome and immune sequencing. Study-wide context: DNase treatment preceded whole-transcriptome library preparation.

From germline, CDR1 is DFQATT and CDR2 SNEGSKA (reference sequence). This CDR3 is 14 amino acids long. Trimming removed 3 bases from V and 2 bases from J, with 11 bases in between. Molecular barcoded adaptors covering alpha/delta and beta/gamma chains were used on roughly 370 ng RNA. From the reads, TCRdb called clonotypes with MiXCR, one entry per CDR3 protein. The data contain 37,000 or so distinct CDR3 sequences, roughly an eighth of them singletons. What was sequenced was a population of CD138-negative cells sorted from bone marrow. The clonotype was recovered from a donor at least 40 years old with multiple myeloma. The chain carries TRBV20-1 and TRBJ1-5; D may be TRBD1 (5 bases). This CDR3 is CSASKSGGNQPQHF. The CDR3, as DNA: TGCAGTGCTAGTAAGTCGGGGGGCAATCAGCCCCAGCATTTT.